These 3 T cell receptor beta chains share one sample of origin, sequenced in a study of blood T cells in healthy people across ages. Through a sample-barcoded 5' primer and a J-beta primer mix, a second PCR was run for roughly 6 to 11 cycles. Each CDR3 protein gets one entry after TCRdb re-called the 5' RACE reads with MiXCR. The table shows some 930,000 distinct CDR3 sequences, with 25% to 30% occurring only once. Separately, the same data were catalogued under a study of T cells of mothers and their children.

Sequencing was carried out using blood. These receptors were collected from a woman in her thirties or forties in good health.

The rearrangement links TRBV9 to TRBJ1-2, with D perhaps matching TRBD1 (5 bases). V lost 0 bases, J lost 7 bases, and 10 bases lay in between. The CDR3 has 13 residues. Germline loops: CDR1 SGDLS, CDR2 YYNGEE. The CDR3 DNA sequence: TGTGCCAGCAGCGTAGGAAGGGGTACTGGCTACACCTTC. Translation: CASSVGRGTGYTF.

The chain has TRBV12-3 or TRBV12-4 and TRBJ1-6; tentatively, D is TRBD1 (6 bases). V lost 8 bases to trimming and J lost 6 bases, with 14 bases between them. CDR3 length: 14 amino acids. CDR3 residues: CASPTGQLNSPLHF. The CDR3 nucleotides are TGTGCCAGCCCGACCGGACAGCTTAATTCACCCCTCCACTTT.

As to this clonotype: A much larger clonotype is one base distant, so this may be a read error. V gene TRBV6-5 combines with J gene TRBJ2-4; the D is unclear. The germline CDR1 and CDR2 sequences are MNHEY and SVGAGI. This CDR3 has 14 amino acids. CDR3 nucleotides: TGTGCCAGCAGGTACTCTACAGACAAAAACATTCAGTACTTC. Residues: CASRYSTDKNIQYF.